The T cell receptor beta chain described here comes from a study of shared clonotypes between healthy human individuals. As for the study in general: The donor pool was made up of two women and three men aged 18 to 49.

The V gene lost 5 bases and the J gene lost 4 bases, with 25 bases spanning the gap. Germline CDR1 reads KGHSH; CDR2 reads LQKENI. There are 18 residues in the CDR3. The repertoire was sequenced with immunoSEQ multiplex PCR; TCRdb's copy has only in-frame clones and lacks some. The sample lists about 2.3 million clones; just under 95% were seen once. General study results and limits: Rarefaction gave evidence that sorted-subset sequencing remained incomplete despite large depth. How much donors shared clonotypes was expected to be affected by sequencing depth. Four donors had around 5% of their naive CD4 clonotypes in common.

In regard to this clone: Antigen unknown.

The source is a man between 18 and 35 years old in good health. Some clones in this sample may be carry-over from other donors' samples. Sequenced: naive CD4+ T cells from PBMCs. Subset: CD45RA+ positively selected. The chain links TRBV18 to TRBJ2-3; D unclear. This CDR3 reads CASSSLPGPQTTADTQYF. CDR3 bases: TGTGCCAGCTCATCCCTGCCGGGCCCCCAAACGACCGCAGATACGCAGTATTTT.